These 3 T cell receptor beta chains came from one sample sequenced in a study of beta chain features in type 1 diabetes. The whole isolated RNA underwent reverse transcription, so sequencing captured expressed TCRB transcripts. The protocol was immunoSEQ multiplex PCR, while the TCRdb copy is restricted to in-frame clones and leaves out a portion. The sample lists 130,000 or so clones, nearly 9.5% occurring once. Sequenced sample: central memory CD4+ T cells from blood. Receptors were obtained from a man aged 18 to 30 in good health.

The CDR3 bases are TGTGCCAGCTCAGCTTCCGGCGGGGGTGGAATGGAAATGGAGACCCAGTACTTC. This codes for CASSASGGGGMEMETQYF. V usage is TRBV18 and J usage is TRBJ2-5; TRBD2 matches at 7 bases. The germline V gene has CDR1 KGHSH and CDR2 LQKENI. V lost 5 bases and J lost 5; bases outside the gene matches: 20. The CDR3 has 18 residues.

This clone was detected ten times or more. This rearrangement joins TRBV5-4 to TRBJ2-2, with unresolved D. With 0 bases removed from V and 3 bases from J, the gap between germline ends came to 6 bases. The CDR3 totals 14 residues. Germline lookup yields CDR1 SGHNT and CDR2 YYREEE (reference sequence). The CDR3 reads CASSLDRDTGELFF. The CDR3 coding sequence is TGTGCCAGCAGCTTGGACAGAGACACCGGGGAGCTGTTTTTT.

This clone appeared a few times. The chain joins TRBV5-1 to TRBJ2-5, with a weak D call TRBD1 (6 bases). The CDR3 is 13 amino acids. Per the germline V gene, CDR1 is SGHRS and CDR2 is YFSETQ. Trimming cost V 3 bases and J 2 bases, with 8 bases left between them. The DNA of the CDR3 is TGCGCCAGCAGCTCGACAGGACAAGAGACCCAGTACTTC. Its protein is CASSSTGQETQYF.